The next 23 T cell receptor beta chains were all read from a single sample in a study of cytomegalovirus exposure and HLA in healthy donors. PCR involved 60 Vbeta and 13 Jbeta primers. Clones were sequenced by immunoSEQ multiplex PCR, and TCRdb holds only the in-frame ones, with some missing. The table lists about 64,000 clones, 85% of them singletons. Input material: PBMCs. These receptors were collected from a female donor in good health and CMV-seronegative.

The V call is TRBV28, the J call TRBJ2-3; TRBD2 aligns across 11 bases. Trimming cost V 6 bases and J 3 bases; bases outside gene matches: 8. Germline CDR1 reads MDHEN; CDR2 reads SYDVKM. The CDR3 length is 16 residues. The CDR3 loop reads CASRRTSGRGTDTQYF. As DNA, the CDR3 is TGTGCCAGCAGGAGAACTAGCGGGAGAGGGACAGATACGCAGTATTTT.

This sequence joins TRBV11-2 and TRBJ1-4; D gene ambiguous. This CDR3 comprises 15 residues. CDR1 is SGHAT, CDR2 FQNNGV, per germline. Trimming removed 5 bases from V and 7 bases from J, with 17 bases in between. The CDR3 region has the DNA TGTGCCAGCAGCCCACGCGGTCGCGGAGTTGAAAAACTGTTTTTT. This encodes CASSPRGRGVEKLFF. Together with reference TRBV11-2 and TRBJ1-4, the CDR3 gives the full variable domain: EAGVAQSPRYKIIEKRQSVAFWCNPISGHATLYWYQQILGQGPKLLIQFQNNGVVDDSQLPKDRFSAERLKGVDSTLKIQPAKLEDSAVYLCASSPRGRGVEKLFFGSGTQLSVL.

CDR3 amino acids: CASSLGTVGETQYF. The CDR3 coding sequence is TGCGCCAGCAGCCTAGGGACAGTGGGGGAGACCCAGTACTTC. The J gene is TRBJ2-5, the V gene TRBV5-1; 7 nucleotides line up with TRBD1. Germline V gene data show CDR1 as SGHRS and CDR2 as YFSETQ. Germline trimming cut 4 bases from V and 5 bases from J; bases unmatched to any gene: 8. This CDR3 has 14 residues.

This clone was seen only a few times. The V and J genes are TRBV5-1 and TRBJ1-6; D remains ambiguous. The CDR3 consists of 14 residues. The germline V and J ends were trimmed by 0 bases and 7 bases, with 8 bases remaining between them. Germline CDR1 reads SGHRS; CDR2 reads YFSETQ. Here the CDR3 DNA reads TGCGCCAGCAGCTTGGAGGCGGAGAATTCACCCCTCCACTTT. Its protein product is CASSLEAENSPLHF.

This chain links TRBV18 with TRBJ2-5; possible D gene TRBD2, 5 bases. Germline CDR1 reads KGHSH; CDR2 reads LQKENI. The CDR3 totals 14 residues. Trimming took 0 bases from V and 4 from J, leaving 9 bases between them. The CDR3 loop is CASSPPSGLETQYF. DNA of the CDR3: TGTGCCAGCTCACCACCCAGCGGCCTAGAGACCCAGTACTTC.

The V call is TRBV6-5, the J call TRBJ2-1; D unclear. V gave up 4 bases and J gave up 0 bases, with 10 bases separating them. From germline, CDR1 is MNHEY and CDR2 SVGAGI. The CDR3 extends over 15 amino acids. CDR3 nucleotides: TGTGCCAGCAGTTTGGTGCCGAGCTCCTACAATGAGCAGTTCTTC. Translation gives CASSLVPSSYNEQFF.

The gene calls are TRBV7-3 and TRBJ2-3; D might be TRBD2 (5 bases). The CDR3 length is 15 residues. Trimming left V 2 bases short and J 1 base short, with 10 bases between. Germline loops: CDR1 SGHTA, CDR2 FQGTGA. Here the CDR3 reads CASSLRGSGTDTQYF. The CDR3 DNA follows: TGTGCCAGCAGCTTACGGGGTTCGGGCACAGATACGCAGTATTTT.

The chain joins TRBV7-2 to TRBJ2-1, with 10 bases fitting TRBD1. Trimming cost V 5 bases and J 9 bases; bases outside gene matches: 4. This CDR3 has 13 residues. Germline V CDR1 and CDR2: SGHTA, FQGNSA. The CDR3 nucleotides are TGTGCCAGCAGCGCGACAGGGGGCATTGAGCAGTTCTTC. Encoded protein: CASSATGGIEQFF.

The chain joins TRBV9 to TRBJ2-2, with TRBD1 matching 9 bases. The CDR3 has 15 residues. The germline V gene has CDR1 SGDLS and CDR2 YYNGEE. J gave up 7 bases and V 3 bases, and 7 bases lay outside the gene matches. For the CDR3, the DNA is TGTGCCAGCAGCGAAGGACAGGGGCTGGGCGGGGAGCTGTTTTTT. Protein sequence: CASSEGQGLGGELFF.

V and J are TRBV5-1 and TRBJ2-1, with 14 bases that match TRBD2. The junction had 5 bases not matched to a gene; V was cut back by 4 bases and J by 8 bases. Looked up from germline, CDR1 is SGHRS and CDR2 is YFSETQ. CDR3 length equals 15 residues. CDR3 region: CASSPGTSGSDEQFF. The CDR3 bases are TGCGCCAGCAGCCCAGGGACTAGCGGGAGCGATGAGCAGTTCTTC.

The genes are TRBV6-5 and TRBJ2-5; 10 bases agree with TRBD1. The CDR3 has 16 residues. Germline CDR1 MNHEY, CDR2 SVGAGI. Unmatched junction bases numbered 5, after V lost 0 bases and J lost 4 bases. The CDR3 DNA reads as TGTGCCAGCAGTTACTCGGACCGGACAGGGGGAGAGACCCAGTACTTC. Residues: CASSYSDRTGGETQYF.

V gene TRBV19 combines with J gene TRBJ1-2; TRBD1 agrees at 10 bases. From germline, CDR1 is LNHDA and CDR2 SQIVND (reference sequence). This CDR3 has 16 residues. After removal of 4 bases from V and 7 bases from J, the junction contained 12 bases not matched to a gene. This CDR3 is CASSTTGSGQGFGYTF. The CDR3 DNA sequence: TGTGCCAGTAGTACTACCGGTTCGGGACAGGGGTTTGGCTACACCTTC.

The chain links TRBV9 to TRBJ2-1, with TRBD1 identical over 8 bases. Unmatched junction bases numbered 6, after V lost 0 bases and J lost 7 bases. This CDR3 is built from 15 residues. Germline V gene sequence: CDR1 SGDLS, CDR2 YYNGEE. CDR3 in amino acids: CASSVAVDRGNEQFF. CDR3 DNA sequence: TGTGCCAGCAGCGTAGCTGTCGACAGGGGTAATGAGCAGTTCTTC. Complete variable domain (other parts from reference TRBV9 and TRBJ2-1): DSGVTQTPKHLITATGQRVTLRCSPRSGDLSVYWYQQSLDQGLQFLIQYYNGEERAKGNILERFSAQQFPDLHSELNLSSLELGDSALYFCASSVAVDRGNEQFFGPGTRLTVL.

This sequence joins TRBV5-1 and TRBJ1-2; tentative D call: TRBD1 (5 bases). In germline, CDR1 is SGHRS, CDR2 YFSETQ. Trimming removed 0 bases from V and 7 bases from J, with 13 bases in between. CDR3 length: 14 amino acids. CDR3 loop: CASSLADRLGGYTF. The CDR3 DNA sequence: TGCGCCAGCAGCTTGGCCGACAGATTAGGTGGCTACACCTTC.

The CDR3 bases are TGTGCCAGCAGCCATCCGACTAGCAGGGGTGAGCAGTTCTTC. The encoded protein is CASSHPTSRGEQFF. The chain is built from TRBV7-6 and TRBJ2-1; perhaps TRBD2 as D (7 bases). Trimming removed 5 bases from V and 9 bases from J, with 17 bases in between. The CDR3 spans 14 residues. Germline CDR1 reads SGHVS; CDR2 reads FNYEAQ.

The CDR3 DNA reads as TGTGCCAGCAGCTTCACAGACCAAGAGACCCAGTACTTC. It translates to CASSFTDQETQYF. V usage is TRBV11-1 and J usage is TRBJ2-5; no clear D gene. Trimming cost V 3 bases and J 0 bases, with 5 bases left between them. Germline V gene data show CDR1 as SGHAT and CDR2 as FQDESV (reference sequence). The CDR3 spans 13 residues.

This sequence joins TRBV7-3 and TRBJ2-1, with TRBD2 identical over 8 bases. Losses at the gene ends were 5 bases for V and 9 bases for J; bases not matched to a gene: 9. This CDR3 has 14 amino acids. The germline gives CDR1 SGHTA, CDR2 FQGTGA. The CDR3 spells CASSPGAGGGEQFF. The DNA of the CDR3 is TGTGCCAGCAGCCCGGGCGCGGGAGGTGGTGAGCAGTTCTTC.

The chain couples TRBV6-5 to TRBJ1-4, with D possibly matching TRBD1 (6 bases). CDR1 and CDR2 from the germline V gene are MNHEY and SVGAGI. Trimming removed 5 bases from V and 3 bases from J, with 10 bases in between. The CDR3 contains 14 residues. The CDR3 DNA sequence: TGTGCCAGCAGTCAGACAGGACCTAATGAAAAACTGTTTTTT. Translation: CASSQTGPNEKLFF.

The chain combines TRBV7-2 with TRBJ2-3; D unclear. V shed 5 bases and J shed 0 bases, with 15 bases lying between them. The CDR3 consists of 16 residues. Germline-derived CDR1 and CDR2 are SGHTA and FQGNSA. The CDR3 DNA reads TGTGCCAGCAGCGACCGAGGAAGCCCTAGCACAGATACGCAGTATTTT. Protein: CASSDRGSPSTDTQYF.

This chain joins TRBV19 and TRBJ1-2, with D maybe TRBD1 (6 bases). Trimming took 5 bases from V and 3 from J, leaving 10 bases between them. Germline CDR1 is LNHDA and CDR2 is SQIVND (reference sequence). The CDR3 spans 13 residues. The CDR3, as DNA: TGTGCCAGTAGTGCACAGGGCGACTATGGCTACACCTTC. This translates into CASSAQGDYGYTF.

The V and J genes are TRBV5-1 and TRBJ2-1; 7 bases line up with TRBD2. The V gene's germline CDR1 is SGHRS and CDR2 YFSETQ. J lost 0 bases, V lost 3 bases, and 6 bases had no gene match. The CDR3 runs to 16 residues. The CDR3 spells CASSWGASGSYNEQFF. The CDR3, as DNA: TGCGCCAGCAGCTGGGGTGCTAGCGGCTCCTACAATGAGCAGTTCTTC.

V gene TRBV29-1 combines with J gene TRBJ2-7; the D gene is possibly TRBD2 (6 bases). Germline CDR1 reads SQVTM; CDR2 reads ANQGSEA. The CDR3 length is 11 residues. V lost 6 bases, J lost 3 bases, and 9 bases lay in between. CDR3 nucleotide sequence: TGCAGCGTCCTGGAGGGCTACGAGCAGTACTTC. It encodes CSVLEGYEQYF.

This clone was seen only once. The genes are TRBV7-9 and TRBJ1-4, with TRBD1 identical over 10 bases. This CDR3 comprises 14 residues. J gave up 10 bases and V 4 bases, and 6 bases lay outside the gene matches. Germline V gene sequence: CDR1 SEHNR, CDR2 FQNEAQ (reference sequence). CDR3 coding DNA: TGTGCCAGCAGCTCGACAGGGGGCGCATCAAAACTGTTTTTT. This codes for CASSSTGGASKLFF. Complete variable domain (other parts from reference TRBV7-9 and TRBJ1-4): DTGVSQNPRHKITKRGQNVTFRCDPISEHNRLYWYRQTLGQGPEFLTYFQNEAQLEKSRLLSDRFSAERPKGSFSTLEIQRTEQGDSAMYLCASSSTGGASKLFFGSGTQLSVL.